This is a list of T cell receptor beta chains from one sample in a study of PD-L1 blockade in urothelial cancer. The method was immunoSEQ multiplex PCR; TCRdb's version includes in-frame clones alone and lacks a portion of them. The sample contains about 80,000 clones, around 85% of which appear only once. This specimen consisted of PBMCs, obtained around atezolizumab (anti-PD-L1) treatment. The receptors originated from a man aged 35-49 years with urothelial cancer. Both conserved end residues are part of each CDR3. The D gene is left open where the match is weak. Some rows have no size entry. The others give once, few or many, or a class for an expanded clone.

>TRBD2|-|TRBV7-9|18|TRBJ2-3
CASSSLTSGRMGTDTQYF
TGTGCCAGCAGCTCCTTGACTAGCGGGCGCATGGGGACAGATACGCAGTATTTT
>-|-|TRBV11-2|14|TRBJ2-7
CASIRHRTSYEQYF
TGTGCCAGTATCCGGCACAGGACCTCCTACGAGCAGTACTTC
>-|-|TRBV4-3|14|TRBJ1-4
CASSQGSFNEKLFF
TGCGCCAGCAGCCAAGGGAGTTTTAATGAAAAACTGTTTTTT
>-|-|TRBV6-6|10|TRBJ1-2
CASSGGGYTF
TGTGCCAGCAGTGGAGGGGGCTACACCTTC
>-|-|TRBV19|16|TRBJ2-3
CASSLSLAEGADTQYF
TGTGCCAGTAGTCTATCCCTAGCGGAGGGGGCAGATACGCAGTATTTT
>-|-|TRBV7-2|13|TRBJ1-5
CASSLRGNQPQHF
TGTGCCAGCAGCTTACGAGGGAATCAGCCCCAGCATTTT
>TRBD1|-|TRBV9|13|TRBJ2-7
CASSPGQGYEQYF
TGTGCCAGCAGTCCGGGACAGGGCTACGAGCAGTACTTC
>TRBD2|-|TRBV6-5|15|TRBJ2-3
CASSIQRDRTDTQYF
TGTGCCAGCAGTATCCAGCGGGATCGCACAGATACGCAGTATTTT
>-|-|TRBV10-2|15|TRBJ1-5
CASSESGGRDQPQHF
TGCGCCAGCAGTGAGTCAGGGGGAAGGGATCAGCCCCAGCATTTT
>-|-|TRBV6-5|14|TRBJ2-2
CASKSRENTGELFF
TGTGCCAGCAAGAGCAGGGAGAACACCGGGGAGCTGTTTTTT
>TRBD2|-|TRBV14|16|TRBJ2-4
CASSQLAGMKKNIQYF
TGTGCCAGCAGCCAGTTAGCGGGGATGAAAAAAAACATTCAGTACTTC
>TRBD1|-|TRBV6-6|15|TRBJ1-5
CASSRQGGNNQPQHF
TGTGCCAGCAGTAGACAGGGGGGTAACAATCAGCCCCAGCATTTT
>TRBD1|once|TRBV13|14|TRBJ2-1
CASSLGQGVHEQFF
TGTGCCAGCAGCTTAGGACAGGGGGTGCATGAGCAGTTCTTC
>TRBD2|-|TRBV5-6|15|TRBJ2-7
CASSLGLAGRVEQYF
TGTGCCAGCAGCTTAGGACTAGCGGGAAGGGTCGAGCAGTACTTC
>-|-|TRBV2|13|TRBJ1-2
CASSDLGDFGYTF
TGTGCCAGCAGTGACCTAGGAGATTTTGGCTACACCTTC
>-|few|TRBV28|13|TRBJ1-1
CASSPTANTEAFF
TGTGCCAGCAGTCCGACAGCGAACACTGAAGCTTTCTTT
>-|-|TRBV7-2|15|TRBJ1-5
CASSPQVANSQPQHF
TGTGCCAGCAGCCCACAGGTTGCCAATAGTCAGCCCCAGCATTTT
>-|-|TRBV11-2|16|TRBJ2-2
CASTPPRDWNTGELFF
TGTGCCAGCACTCCCCCCCGGGACTGGAACACCGGGGAGCTGTTTTTT
>-|few|TRBV9|15|TRBJ2-7
CASSVSPQAVSEQYF
TGTGCCAGCAGCGTTTCTCCCCAAGCCGTCTCCGAGCAGTACTTC
>-|-|TRBV4-1|13|TRBJ2-5
CASSQGQKETQYF
TGCGCCAGCAGCCAAGGGCAGAAAGAGACCCAGTACTTC
>-|-|TRBV19|16|TRBJ2-3
CASSTPAGSSTDTQYF
TGTGCCAGTAGTACTCCTGCGGGGTCGAGCACAGATACGCAGTATTTT
>TRBD1|once|TRBV11-2|14|TRBJ1-1
CASSQQGSNTEAFF
TGTGCCAGCAGCCAACAGGGGTCGAACACTGAAGCTTTCTTT
>TRBD1|-|TRBV29-1|12|TRBJ2-1
CSVVPTGSEQFF
TGCAGCGTGGTCCCGACAGGGAGTGAGCAGTTCTTC
>-|-|TRBV7-2|16|TRBJ2-2
CASSFPGRLRTGELFF
TGTGCCAGCAGCTTTCCGGGGAGGTTAAGGACCGGGGAGCTGTTTTTT
>-|-|TRBV7-9|14|TRBJ2-2
CASSPILNTGELFF
TGTGCCAGCAGCCCTATACTAAACACCGGGGAGCTGTTTTTT
>TRBD1|-|TRBV5-1|16|TRBJ2-7
CASSEGTGPRSYEQYF
TGCGCCAGCAGCGAAGGGACAGGGCCTCGTTCTTACGAGCAGTACTTC
>TRBD1|-|TRBV28|16|TRBJ2-7
CASSSVAWTGRYEQYF
TGTGCCAGCAGTTCCGTTGCTTGGACAGGAAGATACGAGCAGTACTTC
>TRBD2|-|TRBV7-3|16|TRBJ2-3
CASSLGSGIYTDTQYF
TGTGCCAGCAGCTTAGGTAGCGGGATTTACACAGATACGCAGTATTTT
>TRBD1|few|TRBV28|12|TRBJ1-1
CASSSGTGKAFF
TGTGCCAGCAGCAGCGGGACAGGTAAAGCTTTCTTT
>TRBD1|-|TRBV28|15|TRBJ1-1
CASAKGDRVGTEAFF
TGTGCCAGCGCCAAAGGTGACAGGGTAGGAACTGAAGCTTTCTTT
>TRBD1|-|TRBV27|14|TRBJ1-4
CASRGTVSWEKLFF
TGTGCCAGCAGGGGGACAGTCTCCTGGGAAAAACTGTTTTTT
>TRBD2|-|TRBV13|16|TRBJ2-1
CASSWRISGSGVEQFF
TGTGCCAGCAGCTGGCGAATTAGCGGGAGTGGGGTAGAGCAGTTCTTC
>-|-|TRBV11-2|15|TRBJ2-3
CASSSLGASGDTQYF
TGTGCCAGCAGCTCGCTTGGTGCCTCCGGAGATACGCAGTATTTT
>TRBD2|-|TRBV12-5|18|TRBJ2-2
CASGSFLTSGKNTGELFF
TGTGCTAGTGGTTCTTTCCTGACTAGCGGGAAAAACACCGGGGAGCTGTTTTTT
>TRBD2|-|TRBV15|16|TRBJ2-1
CATSRGGIASIREQFF
TGTGCCACCAGCAGGGGGGGGATAGCATCCATCCGGGAGCAGTTCTTC
>-|-|TRBV18|15|TRBJ2-6
CASSRHSGGANVLTF
TGTGCCAGCTCCCGGCACAGCGGTGGGGCCAACGTCCTGACTTTC
>-|-|TRBV7-8|16|TRBJ2-5
CASSLERGGVQETQYF
TGTGCCAGCAGCTTAGAACGAGGAGGGGTCCAAGAGACCCAGTACTTC
>TRBD1|-|TRBV10-3|14|TRBJ1-2
CAISDRPQGDGYTF
TGTGCCATCAGTGACCGGCCCCAGGGGGATGGCTACACCTTC
>-|-|TRBV5-6|12|TRBJ1-1
CASSLVQAEAFF
TGTGCCAGCAGCTTAGTACAGGCGGAAGCTTTCTTT
>TRBD2|-|TRBV11-3|15|TRBJ2-3
CASSLGLAAADTQYF
TGTGCCAGCAGCTTAGGCCTAGCGGCAGCAGATACGCAGTATTTT
>TRBD1|-|TRBV4-3|17|TRBJ2-4
CASSQDWTGGAKNIQYF
TGCGCCAGCAGCCAAGACTGGACAGGTGGAGCCAAAAACATTCAGTACTTC
>-|-|TRBV6-5|14|TRBJ1-4
CASSTWGGDEKLFF
TGTGCCAGCAGCACCTGGGGGGGGGATGAAAAACTGTTTTTT
>-|-|TRBV27|17|TRBJ2-1
CASSLSIGRGAYNEQFF
TGTGCCAGCAGTTTATCGATTGGCAGGGGGGCCTACAATGAGCAGTTCTTC
>-|few|TRBV28|13|TRBJ2-7
CASSFNRDYEQYF
TGTGCCAGCAGTTTCAACAGGGACTACGAGCAGTACTTC
>TRBD2|-|TRBV15|15|TRBJ2-7
CATSRETSGKYEQYF
TGTGCCACCAGCAGAGAGACTAGCGGAAAATACGAGCAGTACTTC
>-|-|TRBV7-8|12|TRBJ2-7
CASSTRGYEQYF
TGTGCCAGCAGCACCAGGGGCTACGAGCAGTACTTC
>TRBD1|-|TRBV14|14|TRBJ2-7
CASSGQGASHEQYF
TGTGCCAGCAGCGGACAGGGGGCGTCACACGAGCAGTACTTC
>-|-|TRBV5-1|16|TRBJ1-3
CASSLTAVSSGNTIYF
TGCGCCAGCAGCTTGACAGCCGTATCCTCTGGAAACACCATATATTTT
>-|-|TRBV7-9|14|TRBJ2-7
CASSLEAGGYEQYF
TGTGCCAGCAGCTTAGAGGCAGGGGGGTACGAGCAGTACTTC
>-|few|TRBV6-1|11|TRBJ2-7
CASNSNYEQYF
TGTGCCAGCAATTCAAACTACGAGCAGTACTTC
>-|-|TRBV7-2|13|TRBJ2-3
CASSPQGSDTQYF
TGTGCCAGCAGCCCCCAGGGATCAGATACGCAGTATTTT
>-|-|TRBV12-5|17|TRBJ1-5
CASGGLGGNDSNQPQHF
TGTGCTAGTGGTGGGCTGGGAGGGAACGATAGCAATCAGCCCCAGCATTTT
>TRBD2|-|TRBV5-1|16|TRBJ2-3
CASSLGFAGGADTQYF
TGCGCCAGCAGCTTGGGGTTTGCGGGAGGGGCAGATACGCAGTATTTT